This T cell receptor beta chain was sequenced during a study of CD8 T cells in ankylosing spondylitis. Overall study results and limits: Blood of patients with ankylosing spondylitis appeared to be characterized by a TCR beta motif of roughly eight highly homologous variants.

Notes on this clonotype: The antigen is unknown.

Germline CDR1 is MNHEY and CDR2 is SMNVEV (reference sequence). The CDR3 runs 17 residues. The ends were cut back, 2 bases at V and 10 bases at J, with 21 bases in the middle. TCRdb ran MiXCR on the 5' RACE reads and lists one entry per CDR3 protein. Of around 390,000 distinct CDR3 sequences detected, around 20% appear once; the ten largest clones hold approximately 16%. What was sequenced was blood, either unsorted or a sorted T cell fraction (not recorded which). This sequence was found in a male donor with ankylosing spondylitis. The chain links TRBV27 to TRBJ1-6; tentatively, D is TRBD1 (5 bases). This CDR3 is CASSLRGPDKRGSPLHF. CDR3 nucleotides: TGTGCCAGCAGTTTAAGGGGCCCAGACAAAAGAGGATCACCCCTCCACTTT.